This T cell receptor (beta chain) stems from a study of cytomegalovirus exposure and HLA in healthy donors (dated by TCRdb to about 2017). Context from the whole study: An earlier analysis of some 550 of the donors reported approximately 290 Gb of sequence data and 117 million unique TCR beta sequences from some 180 million T cells. An early release that covered approximately 600 HLA-typed donors contained approximately 290 gigabases of sequencing data and tens of millions of unique TCR sequences. Of the roughly 420 genotyped donors, approximately 80% were placed in the genetic ancestry cluster associated with self-reported Caucasian donors. The study aimed to test whether cataloging public T cell receptors could reveal signatures of past pathogen exposure. The study used immunosequencing to profile the T cell repertoires of approximately 690 subjects and linked those repertoires to cytomegalovirus serostatus. In addition to the first cohort of 666 subjects, a separate validation cohort of 100 to 150 different subjects was used. High-throughput TCR immunosequencing, statistical association of individual TCRs with disease status, and machine learning were combined to predict cytomegalovirus infection status. A later analysis re-analyzed previously published TCR beta repertoires from 500 to 700 donors and added high-resolution HLA genotyping to study TCR occurrence patterns. The later analysis used no new phenotypic data to find candidate immune exposures, relying instead on TCR beta sequences and their occurrence across donors. In an earlier analysis of roughly 600 of the donors, high-throughput TCR beta sequencing was used to judge whether each TCR beta V gene segment behaved as functional or pseudogenic. Donor age, sex, ethnicity and CMV serostatus were collected together with the repertoire data. Genome-wide SNP genotypes for about 55% of the 666 donors were used in a later genetic analysis, which treated that subset as a discovery cohort. Every repertoire in the discovery cohort had been generated on one and the same sequencing platform. HLA typing included class I and class II loci at four-digit resolution. Typing coverage varied by locus: roughly 629-640 donors for A, B, C, DRB1 and DQB1; approximately 500 for DQA1; 600 to 610 for DPA1; 400 to 480 for DPB1. Roughly five DR-DQ haplotypes were handled as single units for association and clustering because linkage in the cohort was strong. Across 300 to 400 genotyped donors of the cohort, an average of approximately 240,000 unique TCR beta nucleotide sequences per donor were sequenced, and roughly a sixth of those sequences were non-productive.

Library preparation used the immunoSEQ multiplex PCR assay. For the multiplex PCR, a mixture combining 60 forward primers for TCR Vbeta segments and 13 reverse primers for TCR Jbeta segments was used. A multiplex PCR assay on genomic DNA amplified the CDR3 region of rearranged TCR beta genes. The Illumina HiSeq System was used to sequence the amplified TCR beta libraries as 87-base-pair reads. In the original analysis: A later analysis counted tens of millions of unique TCR beta chains across the 640 or so repertoires, and 9 million to 14 million of these chains were shared by at least two donors. Raw reads were error-corrected and collapsed into unique sequences with a nearest-neighbor algorithm that merged closely related sequences to remove PCR and sequencing errors. V, D and J gene segments were assigned by aligning CDR3 sequences to IMGT reference sequences. For a sequence to be retained, a match of at least six nucleotides to both a V gene segment and a J gene segment was required. Rearrangements were called productive when the CDR3 lacked stop codons and stayed in frame with V and J; all others were non-productive. CDR3 was defined according to IMGT convention as the region running from the second conserved V-encoded cysteine to the conserved J-encoded phenylalanine. Sequences without an unambiguous match to a single V gene segment were excluded from the earlier analysis of 500 to 700 of the donors. An earlier analysis of approximately 590 of the donors called V segments functional above 56.7% productive rearrangements and segregating when the between-donor standard deviation exceeded 5%. A statistical classification framework was built to diagnose cytomegalovirus status from the catalog of TCR beta chain sequences. A later analysis assigned V and J genes by comparing TCR nucleotide sequences with IMGT/GENE-DB human TR gene sequences. Using the TCRdist pipeline, a later analysis assigned CDR3 sequences along with most-parsimonious VDJ recombination scenarios. In a later analysis, every TCR beta chain was defined by the combination of its CDR3 amino acid sequence and its V-gene family, and reads without a unique V-gene family were dropped. In a later analysis, fewer than 600 highly shared, low-generation-probability nucleotide sequences were removed to address suspected cross-contamination and a sequencing artifact. In a later analysis, a clonal expansion index for each public chain was calculated from normalized within-repertoire ranks of inferred template counts. In a later analysis, generation probabilities were computed with a VDJ recombination model fitted to out-of-frame rearrangements, and the resulting probabilities were checked against IGoR. In a later analysis, hypergeometric tests were used to score TCR-TCR, TCR-HLA and TCR-CMV co-occurrence, with a repertoire-size bias correction applied to TCR pairs. To estimate false discovery rates, a later analysis permuted the HLA or CMV assignments 20 times. In a later analysis, co-occurring TCRs were grouped with DBSCAN, and TCRdist sequence similarity was added when clustering was performed within HLA-allele-positive subsets. Repertoires with fewer than 30,000 or more than 120,000 public chains were left out of co-occurrence clustering, as were about five repertoires with anomalous nucleotide sharing. TCRdb stores this immuneACCESS table with in-frame sequences only. Part of the clones is absent; in the studies checked, under half of the shortfall reflects unresolved V genes, and no reason is known for the rest. V, J and clone size are those of that table, while D and trimming were read from the DNA. Across this sample there are over 100,000 clones, with roughly 76% seen only once. Around 12% of the sample lies in the top ten.

As to this clone: The antigen this receptor binds is unknown. Base qualities are not recorded, but no much larger clone differs from it by a single base.

Overall study results and their limits: When HLA alleles, especially DR and DQ, strongly co-occurred, attributing TCR associations to individual alleles was difficult. Most TCR sequences were seen in very few donors, while some public TCRs were found in many individuals. Because HLA typing was missing for some donors at each locus, association tests included only the typed subset. The earlier analysis of around 600 of the donors excluded around 17 rarely observed V segments, including chromosome 9 orphons, because counts were too low. In a later analysis, several top co-occurrence clusters were reported to appear linked to parvovirus B19, influenza, CMV and Epstein-Barr virus. Some IMGT-functional V segments, including TRBV6-2 and TRBV6-3, could not be told apart with the 87-base-pair reads, so those segments were excluded. In a later analysis, TCR association rates were found to vary across HLA loci, with the most associated TCRs seen for DRB1 alleles and the fewest for HLA-C alleles. The classifier was reported to diagnose cytomegalovirus status with high specificity and sensitivity in both the original cohort and the validation cohort. Only TCR beta chains were sequenced in this cohort, and the absence of alpha or paired-chain data limited detectable features. In the study, 150 to 200 TCR beta chains were listed as associated with cytomegalovirus. A later analysis found that HLA-associated TCR beta chains were more clonally expanded and had lower generation probabilities than equally common non-associated chains. Compared with the roughly 710-donor mean, donors in an Asian-associated ancestry cluster had fewer N-insertions in productive TCRs, according to a later genetic analysis. Immune exposure information for the cohort was limited to CMV serostatus. The presence/absence analyses assumed that sequencing depth was roughly uniform across donors, and that assumption may not be true. In vitro tests confirmed that three of the cytomegalovirus-associated TCR beta chains recognize cytomegalovirus antigens. A further reported finding was that TCR beta sequences accurately predicted the HLA-A and HLA-B alleles for most subjects in the first cohort. Linkage disequilibrium might explain the correlated functional status among segregating V segments, but an unknown experimental factor could not be excluded. Broadly in line with IMGT annotations, most TCR beta V segments showed up in productive rearrangements about 87% or about 30% of the time in an earlier analysis of around 550 of the donors. According to a later analysis, most CMV-associated TCR beta chains appeared to be HLA-restricted, and the HLA associations seemed to be driven largely by CMV exposure. A later genetic analysis associated a missense DCLRE1C variant with V-gene and J-gene trimming of TCR beta chains, and an independent cohort replicated the association. According to the authors, the approach could potentially be generalized to other disease states and immunological phenotypes. A cluster of highly shared sequence variants was judged likely to represent a technical artifact of the sequencing pipeline. In a later analysis, some 18,000 TCR beta sequences were associated with specific HLA alleles at a false discovery rate of 0.05.

The cohort comprised 710 or so healthy bone marrow donors. At the time of sampling, every cohort member was nominally healthy, though immune exposures that went unrecorded were likely present. The donor tested CMV seropositive and was one of the 289 seropositive cohort members. A peripheral blood sample was collected from each donor, and TCR beta sequencing was performed on peripheral blood mononuclear cells. The Qiagen DNeasy Blood Extraction Kit was used to extract genomic DNA from the blood cell samples. The CDR1 and CDR2 encoded by the germline V gene are SNHLY and FYNNEI. The CDR3 contains 15 residues, cysteine and phenylalanine counted. This entry keeps only the CDR3 DNA: 45 bases, framed from base 1. The junction carries 15 bases between V and J, which are trimmed by 5 bases and 7 bases respectively.

The chain was built from TRBV2 and TRBJ1-6; TRBD1 is possibly the D segment (5 matching bases). Sequencing input: PBMCs. This clonotype was obtained from a woman in her 40s in good health and CMV-seropositive. The CDR3 in this case is CASSSGTSTNSPLHF. The DNA sequence is given as TGTGCCAGCAGTTCGGGGACTTCTACCAATTCACCCCTCCACTTT.